These 10 T cell receptor beta chains came from one sample sequenced in a study of T-cell reconstitution after alpha-beta-depleted transplantation in children. Unique molecular identifiers tagged the TCRbeta library. Each CDR3 protein is one row after TCRdb ran MiXCR on the PCR reads. The table has hundreds of thousands of distinct CDR3 sequences, around 15% seen once. The sample in question was PBMCs, mostly from graft donor cells, obtained 360 days after TCRalphabeta/CD19-depleted stem cell transplant. All receptors come from a male patient aged 2 to 9 who had a stem cell transplant for acute lymphoblastic leukemia, so the T cells may come from the graft donor.

This clonotype was counted a few times. This chain uses TRBV5-1 with TRBJ1-6; no reliable D call. CDR3 length: 15 residues. V shed 2 bases and J shed 7 bases, with 13 bases lying between them. Germline V gene sequence: CDR1 SGHRS, CDR2 YFSETQ. The CDR3 DNA reads as TGCGCCAGCAGCTTCTCGGACCGAGGGAATTCACCCCTCCACTTT. Translating it yields CASSFSDRGNSPLHF.

The V call is TRBV21-1, the J call TRBJ1-4. TRBV21-1 is noted as a pseudogene. This CDR3 spans 17 amino acids. The chain's CDR3 is CASSKEEEGTANEKLFF. CDR3 bases: TGTGCCAGCAGCAAAGAAGAAGAAGGGACAGCTAATGAAAAACTGTTTTTT.

The chain links TRBV28 to TRBJ2-3; no clear D gene. In germline, CDR1 is MDHEN, CDR2 SYDVKM. This CDR3 has 15 amino acids. V lost 4 bases and J 0 bases, leaving 11 bases between the germline ends. The CDR3 here is CASSSWPESTDTQYF. Written as DNA, the CDR3 is TGTGCCAGCAGTTCCTGGCCCGAGAGCACAGATACGCAGTATTTT.

This clonotype has only a few counts. The rearrangement links TRBV20-1 to TRBJ2-2; D uncertain. Germline V gene data show CDR1 as DFQATT and CDR2 as SNEGSKA (reference sequence). Trimming stripped 5 bases from V and 4 bases from J, with 14 bases between. CDR3 length equals 14 residues. CDR3: CSASHLGGTGELFF. Here the CDR3 DNA reads TGCAGTGCTTCACACCTGGGTGGCACCGGGGAGCTGTTTTTT.

This clonotype was counted a few times. This chain joins TRBV9 and TRBJ2-7; D is unresolved. Germline-derived CDR1 and CDR2 are SGDLS and YYNGEE. This CDR3 spans 14 amino acids. V was clipped by 1 base and J by 0 bases, with 8 bases between them. The CDR3 DNA follows: TGTGCCAGCAGCGTATCGGCAGGCTCCTACGAGCAGTACTTC. It specifies CASSVSAGSYEQYF.

The rearrangement uses TRBV28 and TRBJ1-1, with unresolved D. This CDR3 is 14 amino acids long. The germline V and J ends were trimmed by 3 bases and 2 bases, with 10 bases remaining between them. From germline, CDR1 is MDHEN and CDR2 SYDVKM. The CDR3 nucleotides read TGTGCCAGCAGTTTTGGGGAGGGTAACACTGAAGCTTTCTTT. This encodes CASSFGEGNTEAFF.

In this sample, this clonotype turned up a few times. This chain uses TRBV4-1 with TRBJ2-1, with 14 bases aligning to TRBD2. CDR1 is MGHRA, CDR2 YSYEKL, per germline. This CDR3 is 17 amino acids long. V dropped 1 base and J dropped 7; count of bases not matched to a gene: 6. The CDR3 region is CASSQAGTSGSINEQFF. In DNA form, the CDR3 reads TGCGCCAGCAGCCAAGCGGGGACTAGCGGGAGTATAAATGAGCAGTTCTTC.

The CDR3 is CSASPSTGGPYEQYF. The CDR3 nucleotides read TGCAGTGCTAGTCCCTCGACAGGGGGCCCCTACGAGCAGTACTTC. The chain joins TRBV20-1 to TRBJ2-7, with TRBD1 matching 10 bases. The CDR3 is made up of 15 amino acids. The trim removed 3 bases at V and 2 bases at J, leaving 7 bases unmatched. Germline CDR1 and CDR2: DFQATT and SNEGSKA (reference sequence).

There are a few counts of this clonotype. The V and J genes are TRBV27 and TRBJ2-7; D is uncertain. Germline V gives CDR1 MNHEY, CDR2 SMNVEV (reference sequence). Trimming stripped 6 bases from V and 0 bases from J, with 12 bases between. The CDR3 is made up of 14 amino acids. CDR3 in amino acids: CASSPYVLSYEQYF. CDR3 in DNA: TGTGCCAGCAGCCCCTACGTTCTCTCCTACGAGCAGTACTTC.

This clonotype was observed at least ten times. The V gene is TRBV12-3 or TRBV12-4, the J gene TRBJ2-7; TRBD2 matches 12 bases. Trimming took 5 bases from V and 3 from J; bases not matched to a gene: 11. There are 17 residues in the CDR3. Here the CDR3 DNA reads TGTGCCAGCAGTAAACCGTCTAGCGGGAGGGCTTTCTACGAGCAGTACTTC. Protein: CASSKPSSGRAFYEQYF.